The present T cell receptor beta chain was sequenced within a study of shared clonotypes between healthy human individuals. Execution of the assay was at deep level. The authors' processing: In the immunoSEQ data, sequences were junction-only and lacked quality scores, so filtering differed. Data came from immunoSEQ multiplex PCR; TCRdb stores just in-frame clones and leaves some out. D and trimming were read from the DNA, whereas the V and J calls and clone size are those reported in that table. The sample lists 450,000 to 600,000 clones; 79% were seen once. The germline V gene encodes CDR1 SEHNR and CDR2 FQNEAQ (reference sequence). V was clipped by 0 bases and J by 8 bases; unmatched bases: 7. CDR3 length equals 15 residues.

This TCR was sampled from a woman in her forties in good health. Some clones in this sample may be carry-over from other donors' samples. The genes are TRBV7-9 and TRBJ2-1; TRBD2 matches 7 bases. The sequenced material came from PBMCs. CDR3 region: CASSLAGGRYDEQFF. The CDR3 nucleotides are TGTGCCAGCAGCTTAGCTGGCGGGAGATACGATGAGCAGTTCTTC. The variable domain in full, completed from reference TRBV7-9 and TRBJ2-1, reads DTGVSQNPRHKITKRGQNVTFRCDPISEHNRLYWYRQTLGQGPEFLTYFQNEAQLEKSRLLSDRFSAERPKGSFSTLEIQRTEQGDSAMYLCASSLAGGRYDEQFFGPGTRLTVL.